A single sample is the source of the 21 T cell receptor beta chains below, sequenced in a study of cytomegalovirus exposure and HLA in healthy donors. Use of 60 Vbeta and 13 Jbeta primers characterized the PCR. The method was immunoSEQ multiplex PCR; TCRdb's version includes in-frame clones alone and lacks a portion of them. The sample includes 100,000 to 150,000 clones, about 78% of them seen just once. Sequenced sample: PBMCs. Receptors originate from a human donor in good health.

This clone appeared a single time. The DNA for the CDR3 is TGTGCCAGCAGTAGGACAGGGGCGATCAATGAGCAGTTCTTC. Residues: CASSRTGAINEQFF. V gene TRBV6-1 combines with J gene TRBJ2-1; 9 nucleotides agree with TRBD1. The CDR3 has 14 amino acids. Trimming cost V 5 bases and J 6 bases; bases outside gene matches: 5. Germline V gives CDR1 MNHNS, CDR2 SASEGT.

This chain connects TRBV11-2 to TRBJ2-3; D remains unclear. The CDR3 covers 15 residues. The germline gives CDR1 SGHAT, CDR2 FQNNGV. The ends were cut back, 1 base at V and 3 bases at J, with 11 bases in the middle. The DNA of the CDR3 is TGTGCCAGCAGCTTAGGTGTCCAGTTGACAGATACGCAGTATTTT. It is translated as CASSLGVQLTDTQYF.

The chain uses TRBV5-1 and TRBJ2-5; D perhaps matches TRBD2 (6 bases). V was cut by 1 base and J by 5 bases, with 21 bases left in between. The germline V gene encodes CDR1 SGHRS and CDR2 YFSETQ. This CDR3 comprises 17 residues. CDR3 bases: TGCGCCAGCAGCTTGACAGGAAGTCCCGGGACTCTTGAGACCCAGTACTTC. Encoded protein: CASSLTGSPGTLETQYF.

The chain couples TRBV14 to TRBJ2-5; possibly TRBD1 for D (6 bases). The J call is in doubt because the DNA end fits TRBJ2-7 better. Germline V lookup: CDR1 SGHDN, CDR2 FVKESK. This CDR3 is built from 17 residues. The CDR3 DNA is TGTGCCAGCAGCCAAGGGGGATGGGGGCTTCAAACCTACGAGCAGTACTTC. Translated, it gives CASSQGGWGLQTYEQYF.

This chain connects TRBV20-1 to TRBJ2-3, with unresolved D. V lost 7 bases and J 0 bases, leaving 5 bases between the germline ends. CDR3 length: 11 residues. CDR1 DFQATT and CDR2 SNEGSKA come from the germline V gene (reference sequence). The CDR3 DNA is TGCAGTGTGGCTAGCACAGATACGCAGTATTTT. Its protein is CSVASTDTQYF.

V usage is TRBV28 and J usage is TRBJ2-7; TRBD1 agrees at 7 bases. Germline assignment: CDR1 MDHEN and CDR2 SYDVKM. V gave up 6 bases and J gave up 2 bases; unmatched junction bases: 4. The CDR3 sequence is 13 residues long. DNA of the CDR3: TGTGCCAGCAGAAGACAGGGAACCTACGAGCAGTACTTC. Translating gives CASRRQGTYEQYF.

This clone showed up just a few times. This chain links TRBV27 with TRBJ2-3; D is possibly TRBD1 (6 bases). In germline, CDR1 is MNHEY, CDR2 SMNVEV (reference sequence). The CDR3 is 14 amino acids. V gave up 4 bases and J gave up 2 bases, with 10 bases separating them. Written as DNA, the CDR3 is TGTGCCAGCAGTTGGGGACACCCCACAGATACGCAGTATTTT. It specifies CASSWGHPTDTQYF.

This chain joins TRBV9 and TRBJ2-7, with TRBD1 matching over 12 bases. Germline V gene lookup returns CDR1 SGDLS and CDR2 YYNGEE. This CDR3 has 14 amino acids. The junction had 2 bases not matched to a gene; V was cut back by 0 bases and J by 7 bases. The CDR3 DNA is TGTGCCAGCAGCGTAGGGGACAGGGGGCTGGAGCAGTACTTC. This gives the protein CASSVGDRGLEQYF.

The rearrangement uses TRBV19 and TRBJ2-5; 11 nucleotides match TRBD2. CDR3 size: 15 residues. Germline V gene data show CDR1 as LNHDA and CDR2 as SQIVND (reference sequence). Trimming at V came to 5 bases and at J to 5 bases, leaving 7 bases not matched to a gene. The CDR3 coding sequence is TGTGCCAGTAGTGACATAGCGGGAGGGGGGGAGACCCAGTACTTC. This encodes CASSDIAGGGETQYF.

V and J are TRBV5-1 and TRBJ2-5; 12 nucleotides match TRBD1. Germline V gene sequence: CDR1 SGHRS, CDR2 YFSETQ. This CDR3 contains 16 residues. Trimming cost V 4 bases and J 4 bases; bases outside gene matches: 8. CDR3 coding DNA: TGCGCCAGCAGCGGGACAGGGGGCGTCTTTTCAGAGACCCAGTACTTC. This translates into CASSGTGGVFSETQYF.

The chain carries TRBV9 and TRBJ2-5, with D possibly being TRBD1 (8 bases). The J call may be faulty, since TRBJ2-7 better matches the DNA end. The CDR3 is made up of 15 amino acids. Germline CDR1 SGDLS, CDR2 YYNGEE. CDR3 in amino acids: CASSASGQGRNEQYF. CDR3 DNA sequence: TGTGCCAGCAGCGCTAGCGGACAGGGTCGCAACGAGCAGTACTTC.

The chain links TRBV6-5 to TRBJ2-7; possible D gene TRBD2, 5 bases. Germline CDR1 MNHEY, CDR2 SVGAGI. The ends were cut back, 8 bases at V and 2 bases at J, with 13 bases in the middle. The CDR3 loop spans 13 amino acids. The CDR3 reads CASLGSPTYEQYF. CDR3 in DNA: TGTGCCAGCCTGGGGAGCCCTACCTACGAGCAGTACTTC.

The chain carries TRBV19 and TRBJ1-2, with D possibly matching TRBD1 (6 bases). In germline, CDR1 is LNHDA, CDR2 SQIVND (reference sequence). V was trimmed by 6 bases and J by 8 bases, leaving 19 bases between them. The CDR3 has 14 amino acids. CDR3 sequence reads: CASRPTGSFFGYTF. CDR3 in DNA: TGTGCCAGTAGGCCGACAGGCTCTTTCTTCGGCTACACCTTC. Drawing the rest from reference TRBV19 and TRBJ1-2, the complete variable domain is DGGITQSPKYLFRKEGQNVTLSCEQNLNHDAMYWYRQDPGQGLRLIYYSQIVNDFQKGDIAEGYSVSREKKESFPLTVTSAQKNPTAFYLCASRPTGSFFGYTFGSGTRLTVV.

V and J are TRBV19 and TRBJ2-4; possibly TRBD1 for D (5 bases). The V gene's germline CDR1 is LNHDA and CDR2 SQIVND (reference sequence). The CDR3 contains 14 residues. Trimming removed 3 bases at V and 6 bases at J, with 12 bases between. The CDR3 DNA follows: TGTGCCAGTAGTATCGGACAACCCTTAAACATTCAGTACTTC. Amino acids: CASSIGQPLNIQYF. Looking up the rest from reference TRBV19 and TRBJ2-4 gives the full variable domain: DGGITQSPKYLFRKEGQNVTLSCEQNLNHDAMYWYRQDPGQGLRLIYYSQIVNDFQKGDIAEGYSVSREKKESFPLTVTSAQKNPTAFYLCASSIGQPLNIQYFGAGTRLSVL.

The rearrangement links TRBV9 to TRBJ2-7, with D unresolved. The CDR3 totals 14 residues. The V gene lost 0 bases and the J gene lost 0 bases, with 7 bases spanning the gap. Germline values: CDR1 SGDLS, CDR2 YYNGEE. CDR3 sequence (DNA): TGTGCCAGCAGCGTAGGATCAGACTCCTACGAGCAGTACTTC. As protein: CASSVGSDSYEQYF.

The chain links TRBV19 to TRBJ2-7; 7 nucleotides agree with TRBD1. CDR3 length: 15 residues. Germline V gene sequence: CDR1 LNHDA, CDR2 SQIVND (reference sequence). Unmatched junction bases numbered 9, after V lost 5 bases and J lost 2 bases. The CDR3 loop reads CASSPRTGEPYEQYF. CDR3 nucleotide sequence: TGTGCCAGTAGTCCCAGGACAGGTGAGCCCTACGAGCAGTACTTC.

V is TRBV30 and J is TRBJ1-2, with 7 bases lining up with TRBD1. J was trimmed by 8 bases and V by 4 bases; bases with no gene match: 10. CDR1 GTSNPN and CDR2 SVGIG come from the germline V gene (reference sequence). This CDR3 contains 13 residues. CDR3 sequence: CAWNQGQVRGYTF. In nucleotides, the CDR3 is TGTGCCTGGAACCAAGGACAGGTGCGGGGCTACACCTTC.

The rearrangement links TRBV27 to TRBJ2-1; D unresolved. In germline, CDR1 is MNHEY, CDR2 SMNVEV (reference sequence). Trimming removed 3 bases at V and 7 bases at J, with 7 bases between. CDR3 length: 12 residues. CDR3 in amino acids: CASSLSKNEQFF. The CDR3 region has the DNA TGTGCCAGCAGTTTGTCCAAAAATGAGCAGTTCTTC.

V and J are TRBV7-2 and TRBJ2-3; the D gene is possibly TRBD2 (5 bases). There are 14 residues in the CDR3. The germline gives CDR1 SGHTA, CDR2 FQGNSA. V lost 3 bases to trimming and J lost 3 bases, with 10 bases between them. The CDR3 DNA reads TGTGCCAGCAGCTTTGTCCGGGGTACAGATACGCAGTATTTT. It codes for CASSFVRGTDTQYF.

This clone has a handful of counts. CDR3 DNA sequence: TGTGCCAGCAGTTTTATCCAGGGGGCGGTTCAGCCCCAGCATTTT. It translates to CASSFIQGAVQPQHF. The V call is TRBV28, the J call TRBJ1-5; 8 positions agree with TRBD1. There are 15 residues in the CDR3. Germline CDR1 and CDR2: MDHEN and SYDVKM. V trimming: 3 bases; J trimming: 6 bases; junction bases outside the gene matches: 7.

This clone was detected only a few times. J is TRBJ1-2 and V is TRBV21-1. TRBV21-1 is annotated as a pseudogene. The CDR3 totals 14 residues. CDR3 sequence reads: CASTHSGEEDGYTF. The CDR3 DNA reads TGTGCCAGCACCCATTCGGGAGAAGAGGATGGCTACACCTTC.